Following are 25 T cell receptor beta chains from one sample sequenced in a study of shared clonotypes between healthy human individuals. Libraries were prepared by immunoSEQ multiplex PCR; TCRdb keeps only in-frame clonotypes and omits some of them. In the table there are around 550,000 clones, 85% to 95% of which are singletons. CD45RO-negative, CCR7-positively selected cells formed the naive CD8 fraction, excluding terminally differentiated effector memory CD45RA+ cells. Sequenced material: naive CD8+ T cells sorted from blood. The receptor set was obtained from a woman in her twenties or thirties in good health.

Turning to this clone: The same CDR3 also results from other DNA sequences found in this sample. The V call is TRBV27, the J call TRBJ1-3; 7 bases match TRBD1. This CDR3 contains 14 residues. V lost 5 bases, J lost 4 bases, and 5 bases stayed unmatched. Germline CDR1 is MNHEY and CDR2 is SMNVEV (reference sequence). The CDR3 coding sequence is TGTGCCAGCAGTCCCCGACAGGGAGGAAACACCATATATTTT. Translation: CASSPRQGGNTIYF.

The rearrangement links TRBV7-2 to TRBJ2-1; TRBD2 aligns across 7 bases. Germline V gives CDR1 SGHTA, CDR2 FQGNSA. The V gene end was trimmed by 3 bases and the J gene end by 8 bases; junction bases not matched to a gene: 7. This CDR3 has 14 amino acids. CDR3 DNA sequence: TGTGCCAGCAGCTTTCCGGGAGGAGGGGATGAGCAGTTCTTC. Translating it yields CASSFPGGGDEQFF.

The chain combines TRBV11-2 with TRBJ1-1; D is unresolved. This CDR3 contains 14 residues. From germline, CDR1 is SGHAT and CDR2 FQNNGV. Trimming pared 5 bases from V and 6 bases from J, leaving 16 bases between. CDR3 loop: CASSDLSGSSEAFF. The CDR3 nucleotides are TGTGCCAGCAGCGACCTTTCGGGGAGCTCTGAAGCTTTCTTT.

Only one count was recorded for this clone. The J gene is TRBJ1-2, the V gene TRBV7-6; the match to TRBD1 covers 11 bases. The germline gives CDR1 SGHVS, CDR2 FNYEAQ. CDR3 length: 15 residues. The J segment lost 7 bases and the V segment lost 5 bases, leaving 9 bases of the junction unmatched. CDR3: CASSEGGQGASGYTF. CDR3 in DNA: TGTGCCAGCAGCGAGGGAGGACAGGGGGCTTCTGGCTACACCTTC.

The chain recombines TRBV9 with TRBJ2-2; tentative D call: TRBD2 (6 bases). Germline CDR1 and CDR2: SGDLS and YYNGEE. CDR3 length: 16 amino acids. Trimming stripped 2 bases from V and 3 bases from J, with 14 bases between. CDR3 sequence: CASSVRDGTYTGELFF. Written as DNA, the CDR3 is TGTGCCAGCAGCGTTAGAGACGGGACTTACACCGGGGAGCTGTTTTTT.

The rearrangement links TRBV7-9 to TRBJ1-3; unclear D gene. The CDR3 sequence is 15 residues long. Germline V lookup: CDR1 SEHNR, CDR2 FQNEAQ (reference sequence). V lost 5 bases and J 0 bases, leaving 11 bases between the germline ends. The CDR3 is CASSADGNSGNTIYF. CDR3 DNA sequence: TGTGCCAGCAGCGCCGACGGAAACTCTGGAAACACCATATATTTT.

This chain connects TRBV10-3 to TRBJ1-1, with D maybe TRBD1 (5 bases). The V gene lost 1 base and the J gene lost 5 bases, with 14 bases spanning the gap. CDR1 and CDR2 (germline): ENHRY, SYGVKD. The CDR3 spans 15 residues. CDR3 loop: CAISELVGPGTEAFF. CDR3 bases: TGTGCCATCAGTGAGTTAGTGGGGCCTGGGACTGAAGCTTTCTTT.

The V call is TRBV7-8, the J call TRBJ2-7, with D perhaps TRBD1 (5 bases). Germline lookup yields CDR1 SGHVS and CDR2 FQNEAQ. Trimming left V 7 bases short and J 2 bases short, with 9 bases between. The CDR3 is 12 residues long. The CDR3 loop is CASKGLTYEQYF. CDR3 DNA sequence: TGTGCCAGCAAGGGGCTAACCTACGAGCAGTACTTC.

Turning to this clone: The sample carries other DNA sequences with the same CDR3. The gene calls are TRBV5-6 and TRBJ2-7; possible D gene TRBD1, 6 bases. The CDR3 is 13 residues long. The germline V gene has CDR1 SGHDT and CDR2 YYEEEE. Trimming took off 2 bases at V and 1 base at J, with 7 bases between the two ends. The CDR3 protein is CASSFRGSYEQYF. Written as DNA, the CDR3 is TGTGCCAGCAGCTTCAGGGGATCCTACGAGCAGTACTTC.

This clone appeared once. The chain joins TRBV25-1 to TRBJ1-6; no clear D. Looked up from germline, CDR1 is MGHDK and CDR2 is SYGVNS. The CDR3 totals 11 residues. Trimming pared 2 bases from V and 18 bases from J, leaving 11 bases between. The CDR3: CASSEGQLTHF. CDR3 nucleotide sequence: TGTGCCAGCAGTGAAGGTCAATTGACCCACTTT.

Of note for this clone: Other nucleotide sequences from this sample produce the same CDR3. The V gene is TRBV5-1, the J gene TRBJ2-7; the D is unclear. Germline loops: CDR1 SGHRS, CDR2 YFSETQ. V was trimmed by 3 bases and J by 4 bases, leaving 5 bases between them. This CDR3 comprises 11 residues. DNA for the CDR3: TGCGCCAGCAGCTCTGATTACGAGCAGTACTTC. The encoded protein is CASSSDYEQYF.

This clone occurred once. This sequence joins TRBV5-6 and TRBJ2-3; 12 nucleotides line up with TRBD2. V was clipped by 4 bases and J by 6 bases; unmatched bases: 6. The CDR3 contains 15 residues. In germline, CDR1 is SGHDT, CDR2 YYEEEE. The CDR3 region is CASSPNLAGGDTQYF. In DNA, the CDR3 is TGTGCCAGCAGCCCGAATCTAGCGGGAGGGGATACGCAGTATTTT. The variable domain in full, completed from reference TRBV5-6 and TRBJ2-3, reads DAGVTQSPTHLIKTRGQQVTLRCSPKSGHDTVSWYQQALGQGPQFIFQYYEEEERQRGNFPDRFSGHQFPNYSSELNVNALLLGDSALYLCASSPNLAGGDTQYFGPGTRLTVL.

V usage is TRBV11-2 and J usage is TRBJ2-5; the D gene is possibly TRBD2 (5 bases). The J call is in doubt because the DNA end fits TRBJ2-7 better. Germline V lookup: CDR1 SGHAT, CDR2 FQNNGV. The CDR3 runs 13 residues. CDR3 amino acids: CASSFSASYEQYF. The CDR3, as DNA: TGTGCCAGCAGCTTTAGCGCATCCTACGAGCAGTACTTC.

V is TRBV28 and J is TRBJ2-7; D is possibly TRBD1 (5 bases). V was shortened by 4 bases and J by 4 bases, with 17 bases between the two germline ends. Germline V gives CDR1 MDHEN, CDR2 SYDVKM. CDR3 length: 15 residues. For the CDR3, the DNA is TGTGCCAGCAGTTCGGCAGGGTATGTTCGATACGAGCAGTACTTC. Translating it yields CASSSAGYVRYEQYF.

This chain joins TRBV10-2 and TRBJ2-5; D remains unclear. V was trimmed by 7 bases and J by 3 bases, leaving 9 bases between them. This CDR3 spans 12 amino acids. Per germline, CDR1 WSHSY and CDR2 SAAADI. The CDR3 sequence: CASKLMKETQYF. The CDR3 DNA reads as TGCGCCAGCAAGCTGATGAAAGAGACCCAGTACTTC.

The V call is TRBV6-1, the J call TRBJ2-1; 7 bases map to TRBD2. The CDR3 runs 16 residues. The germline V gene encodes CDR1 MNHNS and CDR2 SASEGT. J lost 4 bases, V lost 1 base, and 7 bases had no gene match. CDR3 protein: CASSEGASGVYNEQFF. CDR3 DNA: TGTGCCAGCAGTGAAGGGGCTAGCGGAGTTTACAATGAGCAGTTCTTC.

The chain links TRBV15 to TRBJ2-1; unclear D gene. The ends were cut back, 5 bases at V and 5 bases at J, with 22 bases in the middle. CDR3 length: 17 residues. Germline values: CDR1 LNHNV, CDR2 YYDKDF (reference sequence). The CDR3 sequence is CATSPLDSSRPNNEQFF. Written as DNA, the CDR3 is TGTGCCACCAGCCCTCTTGACTCCTCCCGGCCCAACAATGAGCAGTTCTTC.

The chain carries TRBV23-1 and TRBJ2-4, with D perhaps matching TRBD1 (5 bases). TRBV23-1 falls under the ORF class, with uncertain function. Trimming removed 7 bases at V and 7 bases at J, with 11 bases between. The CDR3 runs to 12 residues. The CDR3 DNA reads TGCGCCAGCACAGGGTTAACGAACATTCAGTACTTC. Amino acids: CASTGLTNIQYF.

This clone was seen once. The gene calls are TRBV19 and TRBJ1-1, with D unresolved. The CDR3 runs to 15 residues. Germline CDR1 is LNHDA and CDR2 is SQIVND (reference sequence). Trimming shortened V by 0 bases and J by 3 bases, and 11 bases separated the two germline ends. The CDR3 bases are TGTGCCAGTAGTATAGACCCCGTGGCGGACACTGAAGCTTTCTTT. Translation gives CASSIDPVADTEAFF.

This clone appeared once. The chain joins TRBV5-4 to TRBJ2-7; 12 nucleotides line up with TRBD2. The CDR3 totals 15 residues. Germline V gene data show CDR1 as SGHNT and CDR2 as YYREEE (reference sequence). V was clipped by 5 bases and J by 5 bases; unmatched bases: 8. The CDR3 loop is CASRLAGGPSNEQYF. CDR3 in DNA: TGTGCCAGCAGGCTAGCGGGAGGGCCCTCGAACGAGCAGTACTTC.

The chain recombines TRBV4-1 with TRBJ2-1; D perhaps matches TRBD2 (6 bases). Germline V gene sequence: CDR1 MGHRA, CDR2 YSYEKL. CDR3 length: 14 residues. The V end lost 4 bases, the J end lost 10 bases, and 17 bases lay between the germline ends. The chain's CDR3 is CASSLIPGREEQFF. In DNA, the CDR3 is TGCGCCAGCAGCCTAATACCGGGGCGGGAAGAGCAGTTCTTC.

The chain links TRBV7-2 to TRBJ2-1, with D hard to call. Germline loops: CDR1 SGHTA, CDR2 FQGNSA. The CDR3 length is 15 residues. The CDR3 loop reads CAPVAGARSYNEQFF. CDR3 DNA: TGTGCACCGGTAGCCGGAGCCCGCTCCTACAATGAGCAGTTCTTC.

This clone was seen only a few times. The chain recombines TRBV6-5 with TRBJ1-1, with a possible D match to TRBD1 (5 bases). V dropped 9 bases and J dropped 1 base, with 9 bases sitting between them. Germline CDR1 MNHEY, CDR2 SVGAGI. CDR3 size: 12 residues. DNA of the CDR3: TGTGCCAGTTGGAGGGGGAACACTGAAGCTTTCTTT. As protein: CASWRGNTEAFF.

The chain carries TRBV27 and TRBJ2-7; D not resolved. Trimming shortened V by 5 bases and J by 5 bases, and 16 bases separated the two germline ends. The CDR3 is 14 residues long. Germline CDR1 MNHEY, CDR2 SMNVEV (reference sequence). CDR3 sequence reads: CASSIGEGRHEQYF. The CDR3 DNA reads TGTGCCAGCAGTATTGGCGAAGGGCGCCACGAGCAGTACTTC.

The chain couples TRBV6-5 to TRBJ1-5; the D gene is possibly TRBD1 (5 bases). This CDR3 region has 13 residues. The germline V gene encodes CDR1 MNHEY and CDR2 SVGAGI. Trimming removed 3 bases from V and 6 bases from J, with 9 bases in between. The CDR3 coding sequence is TGTGCCAGCAGTTATGGGGCGACTCAGCCCCAGCATTTT. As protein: CASSYGATQPQHF.